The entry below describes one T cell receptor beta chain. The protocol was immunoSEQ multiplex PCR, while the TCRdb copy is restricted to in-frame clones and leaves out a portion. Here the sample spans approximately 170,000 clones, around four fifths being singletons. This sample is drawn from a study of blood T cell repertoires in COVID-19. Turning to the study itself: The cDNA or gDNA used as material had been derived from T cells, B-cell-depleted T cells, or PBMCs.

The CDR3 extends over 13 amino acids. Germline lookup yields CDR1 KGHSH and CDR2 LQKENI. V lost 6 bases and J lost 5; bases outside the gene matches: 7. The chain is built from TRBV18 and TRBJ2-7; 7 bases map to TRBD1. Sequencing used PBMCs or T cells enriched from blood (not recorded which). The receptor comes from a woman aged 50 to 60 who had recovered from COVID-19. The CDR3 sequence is CASSPSTGNEQYF. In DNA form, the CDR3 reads TGTGCCAGCTCGCCTTCGACAGGGAACGAGCAGTACTTC.